The clone carrying this TCR beta chain was seen a few times. Its antigen is undetermined. This specimen comes from a study of CD8 T cells in ankylosing spondylitis. Study-level findings and limits: Clones tied to disease were said to be significantly enriched in matched ankylosing spondylitis synovial fluid. As for the disease-linked clones, they showed a CD8+ phenotype and occurred at relatively low frequencies in peripheral blood. Characteristic, it appeared, of ankylosing spondylitis blood was a TCR beta motif of roughly eight highly homologous variants.

Unmatched junction bases numbered 9, after V lost 5 bases and J lost 2 bases. CDR3 length: 16 residues. Per the germline V gene, CDR1 is SGHRS and CDR2 is YFSETQ. TCRdb recomputed calls from the 5' RACE reads with MiXCR, one row per CDR3 protein. Of a few hundred thousand distinct CDR3 sequences in the sample, about a fifth were seen once. The clonotype was recovered from a male donor with ankylosing spondylitis. The sequencing input was blood, either unsorted or a sorted T cell fraction (not recorded which). The chain recombines TRBV5-1 with TRBJ2-2, with 7 bases matching TRBD2. The CDR3 bases are TGCGCCAGCAGTCACAGCGGGACTACCAACACCGGGGAGCTGTTTTTT. It translates to CASSHSGTTNTGELFF.